A few counts support the clone carrying this T cell receptor beta chain. Its antigen is unknown. Semi-nested PCR with reverse primers in the TRAC or TRBC constant regions amplified each chain separately. TCRdb redid the calling of the 5' RACE reads with MiXCR, one entry per CDR3 protein. This sample carries about 8,400 distinct CDR3 sequences, roughly a quarter of them seen once, and the ten largest clones take about 3%. This entry belongs to a study of T cells generated in artificial thymic organoids. The organoids combined MS5 murine stromal cells carrying human DLL1 with human hematopoietic stem and progenitor cells. Organoids were seeded with FACS-purified CD34+CD3- stem and progenitor cells depleted of residual T cells. Germline loops: CDR1 KGHDR, CDR2 SFDVKD. This CDR3 has 12 residues. The V and J ends lost 6 bases and 4 bases respectively, with 7 bases between them.

The specimen was naive CD8+ T cells grown in artificial thymic organoids from cord blood stem and progenitor cells. Regarding subset: CD3+TCRalphabeta+CD8SP T cells; for blood, CD45RO-CCR7+ naive CD8+ T cells. The chain combines TRBV24-1 with TRBJ2-3, with D hard to call. The TCR sequence derives from a human donor who gave cord blood stem cells for thymic organoid culture, a cardiac surgery patient who gave postnatal thymus, or a blood donor (not recorded which). CDR3 in DNA: TGTGCCACCAGTTACGGTCCAGATACGCAGTATTTT. It codes for CATSYGPDTQYF.